Listed below are T cell receptor beta chains from one sample, sequenced in a study of cytomegalovirus exposure and HLA in healthy donors. The table came from immunoSEQ multiplex PCR; TCRdb's copy has only in-frame clones and leaves some out. The sample holds 150,000 to 170,000 clones, around 83% seen once. The sample taken for sequencing was PBMCs. Receptor source: a human donor in good health. The CDR3 runs from the conserved cysteine through the conserved F or W. A D gene is named only where the DNA matches it firmly. Some rows have no size entry. The others give once, few or many, or a class for an expanded clone.

TRBV9,.,13,TRBJ1-3,few,TGTGCCAGCAGTGGGGGGTCTGGAAACACCATATATTTT,CASSGGSGNTIYF
TRBV6-1,TRBD2,19,TRBJ2-7,.,TGTGCCAGCAGTGTAACCCCCGGCGGACTAGCGGGGGTTACCTACGAGCAGTACTTC,CASSVTPGGLAGVTYEQYF
TRBV7-2,TRBD2,16,TRBJ2-3,.,TGTGCCAGCAGCTTAGATCGAGCGGGGGGCACAGATACGCAGTATTTT,CASSLDRAGGTDTQYF
TRBV4-1,TRBD1,15,TRBJ1-3,few,TGCGCCAGCAGCCAGACAGGGGAGACTGGAAACACCATATATTTT,CASSQTGETGNTIYF
TRBV4-1,.,14,TRBJ2-5,.,TGCGCCAGCAGCCAAGTCCGGTTCCAAGAGACCCAGTACTTC,CASSQVRFQETQYF
TRBV27,.,15,TRBJ1-5,once,TGTGCCAGCAGTTTTTACGAGACAGGTCCAATGGCCCAGCATTTT,CASSFYETGPMAQHF
TRBV29-1,TRBD1,12,TRBJ2-7,.,TGCAGCGTAGGACAGGGCAACTACGAGCAGTACTTC,CSVGQGNYEQYF
TRBV28,TRBD1,14,TRBJ2-7,.,TGTGCCAGCAGTTCGGACAGGGGCCCATACGAGCAGTACTTC,CASSSDRGPYEQYF
TRBV11-2,.,14,TRBJ2-1,.,TGTGCCAGCAGCTTAGATTACGGGGGAAATGAGCAGTTCTTC,CASSLDYGGNEQFF
TRBV15,.,17,TRBJ2-3,.,TGTGCCACCAGCAGAGCGGGAGTAAGAATAGGCACAGATACGCAGTATTTT,CATSRAGVRIGTDTQYF
TRBV2,TRBD1,14,TRBJ1-5,.,TGTGCCAGCATCAAGGACAGGGGTGATCAGCCCCAGCATTTT,CASIKDRGDQPQHF
TRBV18,.,15,TRBJ1-2,.,TGTGCCAGCTCACCGTGGCCAGAAGCTAACTATGGCTACACCTTC,CASSPWPEANYGYTF
TRBV29-1,.,12,TRBJ1-1,once,TGCAGCGTCCTAAGGACAAACACTGAAGCTTTCTTT,CSVLRTNTEAFF
TRBV7-2,.,13,TRBJ2-5,.,TGTGCCAGCAGCTTAAGGCAGGGAGAGACCCAGTACTTC,CASSLRQGETQYF
TRBV27,TRBD2,15,TRBJ2-7,.,TGTGCCAGCAGTCTTAGCGGGAGTTTCAACTACGAGCAGTACTTC,CASSLSGSFNYEQYF
TRBV28,TRBD1,15,TRBJ2-3,.,TGTGCCAGCAGTGAGGACAGGGATGGCACAGATACGCAGTATTTT,CASSEDRDGTDTQYF
TRBV5-1,TRBD1,13,TRBJ2-7,.,TGCGCCAGCAGCAGGGGACAGTCCTACGAGCAGTACTTC,CASSRGQSYEQYF
TRBV5-4,.,15,TRBJ2-2,.,TGTGCCAGCAGTCTGGGGCTATCGAACACCGGGGAGCTGTTTTTT,CASSLGLSNTGELFF
TRBV25-1,TRBD1,15,TRBJ2-7,.,TGTGCCAGCAGTGAAGGGGACAGGCACCTCTACGAGCAGTACTTC,CASSEGDRHLYEQYF
TRBV5-1,.,16,TRBJ2-1,.,TGCGCCAGCAGCTTGGTGGCGGTAAGCTCCTACAATGAGCAGTTCTTC,CASSLVAVSSYNEQFF
TRBV5-4,.,15,TRBJ2-1,.,TGTGCCAGCAGCTTGTCAGCAGGGGCGTACAATGAGCAGTTCTTC,CASSLSAGAYNEQFF
TRBV25-1,.,14,TRBJ2-3,.,TGTGCCAGCATGAATTCCGGGGGCACAGATACGCAGTATTTT,CASMNSGGTDTQYF
TRBV6-5,.,15,TRBJ2-7,.,TGTGCCAGCAGACGGTCGACGGAGGGGACCTACGAGCAGTACTTC,CASRRSTEGTYEQYF
TRBV25-1,TRBD2,14,TRBJ2-5,.,TGTGCCAGCAGTGATAGCGGGAGTAGGGAGACCCAGTACTTC,CASSDSGSRETQYF
TRBV18,.,16,TRBJ1-2,few,TGTGCCAGCTCACCGTCGGCAGCTAACAGCAACTATGGCTACACCTTC,CASSPSAANSNYGYTF
TRBV19,TRBD1,15,TRBJ1-5,.,TGTGCCAGTAGTATCAAAGGACAGGGAAATCAGCCCCAGCATTTT,CASSIKGQGNQPQHF
TRBV5-1,.,14,TRBJ2-6,.,TGCGCCAGCAGCTCTGGGGCCGGGGCCAACGTCCTGACTTTC,CASSSGAGANVLTF
TRBV5-1,TRBD1,15,TRBJ2-1,.,TGCGCCAGCAGCGCCACGGGACAGGGTAACAATGAGCAGTTCTTC,CASSATGQGNNEQFF
TRBV6-1,TRBD2,14,TRBJ2-2,.,TGTGCCAGCCTAGCGGGAGGGGTGGCCGGGGAGCTGTTTTTT,CASLAGGVAGELFF